One and the same sample provided the 21 T cell receptor beta chains below, sequenced in a study of T cell responses to AZD1222 COVID-19 vaccine (dated by TCRdb to the early 2020s). According to the study, the label for this sample's time point signals: baseline before first vaccination. Library creation used the immunoSEQ multiplex PCR assay. TCRdb re-hosts the immuneACCESS table, in-frame sequences only. Its copies lack some clones; in the studies checked, an unresolved V gene accounts for under half of them, and the cause for the rest is not known. This sample is represented by 95,000 to 110,000 clones; 87% of them were singletons. The top ten constitute approximately 4% of the sample. The input for sequencing was peripheral blood, taken on day 0 of AZD1222 vaccination. Receptors were obtained from an adult in good health.

The chain is built from TRBV18 and TRBJ2-7, with D tentatively TRBD1 (5 bases). This CDR3 contains 13 residues. Germline V gene lookup returns CDR1 KGHSH and CDR2 LQKENI. V gave up 2 bases and J gave up 4 bases, with 9 bases separating them. The CDR3 reads CASSPGHRYEQYF. In DNA form, the CDR3 reads TGTGCCAGCTCACCAGGCCACAGGTACGAGCAGTACTTC.

The chain joins TRBV7-2 to TRBJ2-1, with 8 positions matching TRBD1. Germline CDR1 is SGHTA and CDR2 is FQGNSA. The V gene end was trimmed by 5 bases and the J gene end by 4 bases; junction bases not matched to a gene: 7. This CDR3 comprises 15 residues. CDR3 DNA: TGTGCCAGCAGCCCGCGGGACAGGTTATACAATGAGCAGTTCTTC. Translated, it gives CASSPRDRLYNEQFF. The full variable domain, in which reference TRBV7-2 and TRBJ2-1 provide the parts outside the CDR3, is GAGVSQSPSNKVTEKGKDVELRCDPISGHTALYWYRQSLGQGLEFLIYFQGNSAPDKSGLPSDRFSAERTGGSVSTLTIQRTQQEDSAVYLCASSPRDRLYNEQFFGPGTRLTVL.

The rearrangement uses TRBV5-6 and TRBJ2-7; D may match TRBD1 or TRBD2 (6 bases each). This CDR3 has 14 amino acids. The germline gives CDR1 SGHDT, CDR2 YYEEEE. V dropped 6 bases and J dropped 4 bases, with 17 bases sitting between them. CDR3 in amino acids: CASTTGAGVYEQYF. CDR3 sequence (DNA): TGTGCCAGCACAACGGGGGCAGGCGTTTACGAGCAGTACTTC.

The J gene is TRBJ1-2, the V gene TRBV5-4; perhaps TRBD1 as D (6 bases). The V gene's germline CDR1 is SGHNT and CDR2 YYREEE (reference sequence). This CDR3 has 14 amino acids. Trimming removed 0 bases from V and 4 bases from J, with 10 bases in between. The CDR3 DNA reads as TGTGCCAGCAGCTTGGACAGGGAAAGCTATGGCTACACCTTC. Protein product: CASSLDRESYGYTF. Complete variable domain (other parts from reference TRBV5-4 and TRBJ1-2): ETGVTQSPTHLIKTRGQQVTLRCSSQSGHNTVSWYQQALGQGPQFIFQYYREEENGRGNFPPRFSGLQFPNYSSELNVNALELDDSALYLCASSLDRESYGYTFGSGTRLTVV.

This chain joins TRBV11-2 and TRBJ2-5; 11 bases are a match to TRBD2. CDR3 length: 16 residues. V lost 4 bases to trimming and J lost 0 bases; unmatched junction nucleotides: 4. The germline V gene has CDR1 SGHAT and CDR2 FQNNGV. CDR3 sequence: CASSYRLAGYQETQYF. The CDR3, as DNA: TGTGCCAGCAGCTATCGACTAGCGGGGTACCAAGAGACCCAGTACTTC. Together with reference TRBV11-2 and TRBJ2-5, the CDR3 gives the full variable domain: EAGVAQSPRYKIIEKRQSVAFWCNPISGHATLYWYQQILGQGPKLLIQFQNNGVVDDSQLPKDRFSAERLKGVDSTLKIQPAKLEDSAVYLCASSYRLAGYQETQYFGPGTRLLVL.

V gene TRBV19 combines with J gene TRBJ2-3; D unresolved. Germline CDR1 is LNHDA and CDR2 is SQIVND (reference sequence). CDR3 length equals 14 residues. The V gene lost 5 bases and the J gene lost 0 bases, with 9 bases spanning the gap. Here the CDR3 reads CASSVLFSTDTQYF. In DNA, the CDR3 is TGTGCCAGTAGTGTGCTTTTTAGCACAGATACGCAGTATTTT.

The chain uses TRBV7-9 and TRBJ1-1; D gene ambiguous. Germline loops: CDR1 SEHNR, CDR2 FQNEAQ (reference sequence). The CDR3 runs to 15 residues. Trimming stripped 5 bases from V and 3 bases from J, with 16 bases between. The CDR3: CASSPLAGRDTEAFF. In nucleotides, the CDR3 is TGTGCCAGCAGCCCCCTCGCGGGAAGGGACACTGAAGCTTTCTTT.

The chain is built from TRBV4-2 and TRBJ2-1; 12 bases are shared with TRBD2. The CDR3 runs 18 residues. CDR1 LGHNA and CDR2 YNFKEQ come from the germline V gene. J lost 6 bases, V lost 0 bases, and 9 bases had no gene match. The CDR3 here is CASSQDPLAGGVLNEQFF. CDR3 nucleotide sequence: TGTGCCAGCAGCCAAGATCCCCTAGCGGGGGGGGTCCTCAATGAGCAGTTCTTC.

The gene calls are TRBV3-1 (or the pseudogene TRBV3-2) and TRBJ2-5; TRBD2 is a possible D gene (5 bases). V dropped 1 base and J dropped 5 bases, with 5 bases sitting between them. CDR3 length: 12 amino acids. Looked up from germline, CDR1 is LGHDT and CDR2 is YNNKEL (reference sequence). The CDR3, as DNA: TGTGCCAGCAGCCAAGGAGGGGAGACCCAGTACTTC. It is translated as CASSQGGETQYF.

CDR3 coding DNA: TGTGCCAGCAGCCCCGGGACAGGGGCTCTGGCTGAAGCTTTCTTT. It codes for CASSPGTGALAEAFF. The genes are TRBV6-5 and TRBJ1-1; 10 bases line up with TRBD1. Germline V gene sequence: CDR1 MNHEY, CDR2 SVGAGI. The CDR3 spans 15 residues. V lost 6 bases to trimming and J lost 6 bases; unmatched junction nucleotides: 10.

CDR3 amino acids: CASSVEAGRNNEQFF. In nucleotides, the CDR3 is TGTGCCAGCAGCGTAGAGGCAGGGAGAAACAATGAGCAGTTCTTC. The rearrangement uses TRBV9 and TRBJ2-1; the D call may be TRBD1 or TRBD2 (5 bases each). V lost 0 bases and J 5 bases, leaving 12 bases between the germline ends. CDR3 length: 15 amino acids. CDR1 and CDR2 (germline): SGDLS, YYNGEE.

The chain is built from TRBV5-4 and TRBJ1-2; D perhaps matches TRBD1 (5 bases). The CDR3 totals 14 residues. CDR1 and CDR2 from the germline V gene are SGHNT and YYREEE (reference sequence). V dropped 0 bases and J dropped 7 bases, with 13 bases sitting between them. CDR3 residues: CASSLERGGGGYTF. CDR3 coding DNA: TGTGCCAGCAGCTTGGAGCGGGGCGGGGGTGGCTACACCTTC. The complete variable domain, with remaining parts taken from reference TRBV5-4 and TRBJ1-2, reads ETGVTQSPTHLIKTRGQQVTLRCSSQSGHNTVSWYQQALGQGPQFIFQYYREEENGRGNFPPRFSGLQFPNYSSELNVNALELDDSALYLCASSLERGGGGYTFGSGTRLTVV.

The chain uses TRBV11-2 and TRBJ1-4; the D is unclear. The CDR3 is 13 residues long. From germline, CDR1 is SGHAT and CDR2 FQNNGV. Trimming cost V 1 base and J 7 bases, with 7 bases left between them. CDR3 protein: CASSLAAGEKLFF. CDR3 coding DNA: TGTGCCAGCAGCTTAGCGGCGGGTGAAAAACTGTTTTTT.

The chain has TRBV3-1 (or the pseudogene TRBV3-2) and TRBJ1-1, with 7 bases fitting TRBD1. The CDR3 loop spans 15 amino acids. Germline CDR1 reads LGHDT; CDR2 reads YNNKEL (reference sequence). Trimming cost V 0 bases and J 4 bases; bases outside gene matches: 5. The CDR3 sequence is CASSQDTGVATEAFF. Written as DNA, the CDR3 is TGTGCCAGCAGCCAAGACACAGGGGTTGCCACTGAAGCTTTCTTT.

The chain recombines TRBV20-1 with TRBJ2-7; D tentatively reads TRBD1 or TRBD2 (5 bases each). V dropped 5 bases and J dropped 4 bases, with 9 bases sitting between them. This CDR3 region has 11 residues. Germline CDR1 reads DFQATT; CDR2 reads SNEGSKA (reference sequence). This CDR3 reads CSAGDDYEQYF. The DNA for the CDR3 is TGCAGTGCTGGGGACGATTACGAGCAGTACTTC.

V usage is TRBV3-1 (or the pseudogene TRBV3-2) and J usage is TRBJ1-5, with no clear D. CDR1 is LGHDT, CDR2 YNNKEL, per germline (reference sequence). V shed 1 base and J shed 0 bases, with 10 bases lying between them. The length of the CDR3 is 16 residues. The CDR3 is CASSQVWAVSNQPQHF. CDR3 DNA: TGTGCCAGCAGCCAAGTCTGGGCGGTTAGCAATCAGCCCCAGCATTTT.

This clone was found once. The V and J genes are TRBV4-1 and TRBJ2-3; the match to TRBD1 covers 10 bases. CDR3 size: 16 residues. J was trimmed by 5 bases and V by 2 bases; bases with no gene match: 7. Germline-derived CDR1 and CDR2 are MGHRA and YSYEKL. The CDR3 DNA reads as TGCGCCAGCAGCCAAATCGGGACAGGGGTTAGAGATACGCAGTATTTT. The encoded protein is CASSQIGTGVRDTQYF.

This chain links TRBV19 with TRBJ1-1; D not certain. This CDR3 comprises 13 residues. Germline loops: CDR1 LNHDA, CDR2 SQIVND (reference sequence). V gave up 1 base and J gave up 2 bases, with 5 bases separating them. The CDR3 region is CASSIGVNTEAFF. DNA of the CDR3: TGTGCCAGTAGTATAGGGGTTAACACTGAAGCTTTCTTT.

The V gene is TRBV7-2, the J gene TRBJ1-1; tentatively, D is TRBD1 (5 bases). Trimming took 2 bases from V and 11 from J, leaving 9 bases between them. Germline values: CDR1 SGHTA, CDR2 FQGNSA. The CDR3 spans 11 residues. The CDR3 here is CASSLTGAAFF. The CDR3 region has the DNA TGTGCCAGCAGCTTAACAGGTGCGGCTTTCTTT.

The J gene is TRBJ1-1, the V gene TRBV29-1; D perhaps matches TRBD1 (5 bases). V gave up 6 bases and J gave up 7 bases, with 18 bases separating them. The CDR3 covers 13 residues. Germline V CDR1 and CDR2: SQVTM, ANQGSEA. The CDR3 DNA is TGCAGCGTCCACACGTGGGGGGATAATGAAGCTTTCTTT. Encoded protein: CSVHTWGDNEAFF.

This clone was counted once. V is TRBV7-3 and J is TRBJ2-1; a possible D gene is TRBD1 (6 bases). Germline CDR1 is SGHTA and CDR2 is FQGTGA. Trimming cost V 2 bases and J 0 bases, with 14 bases left between them. The CDR3 is 17 amino acids. The CDR3 loop reads CASSLSVGQSSYNEQFF. The CDR3 bases are TGTGCCAGCAGCTTATCGGTAGGACAGAGCTCCTACAATGAGCAGTTCTTC.